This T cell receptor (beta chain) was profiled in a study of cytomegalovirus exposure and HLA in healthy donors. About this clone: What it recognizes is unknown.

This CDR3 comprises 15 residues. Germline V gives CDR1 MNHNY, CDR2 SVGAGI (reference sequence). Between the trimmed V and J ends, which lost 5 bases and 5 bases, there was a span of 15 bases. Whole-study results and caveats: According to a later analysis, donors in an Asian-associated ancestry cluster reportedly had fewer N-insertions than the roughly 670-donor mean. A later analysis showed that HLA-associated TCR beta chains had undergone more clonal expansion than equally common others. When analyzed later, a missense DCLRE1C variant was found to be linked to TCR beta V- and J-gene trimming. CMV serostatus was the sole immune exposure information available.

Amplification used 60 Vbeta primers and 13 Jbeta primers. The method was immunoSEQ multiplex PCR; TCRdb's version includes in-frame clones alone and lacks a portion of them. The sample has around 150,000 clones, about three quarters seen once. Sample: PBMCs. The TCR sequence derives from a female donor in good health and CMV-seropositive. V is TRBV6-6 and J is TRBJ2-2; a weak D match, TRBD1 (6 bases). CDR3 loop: CASSDDRMGTGELFF. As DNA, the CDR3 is TGTGCCAGCAGTGACGACAGGATGGGGACCGGGGAGCTGTTTTTT.